The source of this TCR beta chain is a study of technical replicates of blood from a few donors. Germline CDR1 SGHVS, CDR2 FQNEAQ. V shed 5 bases and J shed 1 base, with 15 bases lying between them. The CDR3 loop spans 16 amino acids. TCRdb keeps only in-frame clones here, not all; method: immunoSEQ multiplex PCR. The sample contains over 45,000 clones, 90% to 95% of which appear only once. The chain combines TRBV7-8 with TRBJ2-4; D perhaps matches TRBD2 (5 bases). The specimen sequenced was PBMCs. The clonotype comes from a human donor in good health. Some clones in this sample may be carry-over from other donors' samples. The CDR3 region is CASSARATGAKNIQYF. CDR3 in DNA: TGTGCCAGCAGCGCAAGGGCCACGGGGGCCAAAAACATTCAGTACTTC.